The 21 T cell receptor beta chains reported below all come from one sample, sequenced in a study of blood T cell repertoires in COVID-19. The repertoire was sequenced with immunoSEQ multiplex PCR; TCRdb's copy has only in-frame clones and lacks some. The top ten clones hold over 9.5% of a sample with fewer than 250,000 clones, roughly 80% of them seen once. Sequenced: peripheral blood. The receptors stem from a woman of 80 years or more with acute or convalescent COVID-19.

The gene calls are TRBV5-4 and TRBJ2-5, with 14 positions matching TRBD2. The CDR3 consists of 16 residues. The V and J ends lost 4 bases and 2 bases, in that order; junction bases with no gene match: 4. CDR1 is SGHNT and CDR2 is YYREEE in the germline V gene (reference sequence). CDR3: CASSIRLAGGQETQYF. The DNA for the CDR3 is TGTGCCAGCAGCATCCGACTAGCGGGAGGGCAAGAGACCCAGTACTTC.

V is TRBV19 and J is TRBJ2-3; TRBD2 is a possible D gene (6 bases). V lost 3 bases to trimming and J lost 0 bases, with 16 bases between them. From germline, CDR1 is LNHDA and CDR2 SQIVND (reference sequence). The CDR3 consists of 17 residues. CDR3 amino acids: CASSMNLRDSSTDTQYF. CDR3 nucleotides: TGTGCCAGTAGTATGAACCTCCGGGACTCAAGCACAGATACGCAGTATTTT.

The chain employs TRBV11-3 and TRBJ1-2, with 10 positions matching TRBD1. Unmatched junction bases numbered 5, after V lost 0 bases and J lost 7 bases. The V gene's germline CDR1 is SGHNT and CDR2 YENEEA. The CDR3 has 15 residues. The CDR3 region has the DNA TGTGCCAGCAGCTTAGATCCCGGGACAGGGGTTGGCTACACCTTC. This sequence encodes CASSLDPGTGVGYTF.

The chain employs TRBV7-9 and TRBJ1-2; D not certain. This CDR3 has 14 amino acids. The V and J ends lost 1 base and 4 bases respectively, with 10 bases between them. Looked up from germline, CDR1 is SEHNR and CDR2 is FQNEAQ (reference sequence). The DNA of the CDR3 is TGTGCCAGCAGCTTAGGTATGGCGGGCTATGGCTACACCTTC. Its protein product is CASSLGMAGYGYTF.

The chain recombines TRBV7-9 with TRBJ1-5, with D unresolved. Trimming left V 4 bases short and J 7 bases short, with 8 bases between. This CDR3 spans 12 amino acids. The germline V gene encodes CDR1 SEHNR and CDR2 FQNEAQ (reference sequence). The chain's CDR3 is CASSSTGQPQHF. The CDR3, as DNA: TGTGCCAGCAGCTCCACCGGGCAGCCCCAGCATTTT.

The CDR3 region has the DNA TGTGCCAGCAGCACCGACAGGTCCTCTGGAAACACCATATATTTT. Its translation is CASSTDRSSGNTIYF. The chain carries TRBV3-1 (or the pseudogene TRBV3-2) and TRBJ1-3; tentative D call: TRBD1 (6 bases). V shed 5 bases and J shed 0 bases, with 11 bases lying between them. Per germline, CDR1 LGHDT and CDR2 YNNKEL (reference sequence). The CDR3 is made up of 15 amino acids.

The CDR3 loop is CASSTGRDRGRMYEQYF. The CDR3 region has the DNA TGTGCCAGTAGTACGGGTCGGGACAGGGGTAGAATGTACGAGCAGTACTTC. The V gene is TRBV19, the J gene TRBJ2-7, with 10 nucleotides matching TRBD1. CDR3 length: 17 amino acids. Germline lookup yields CDR1 LNHDA and CDR2 SQIVND (reference sequence). V was pared by 4 bases and J by 4 bases, with 13 bases of the junction left unmatched.

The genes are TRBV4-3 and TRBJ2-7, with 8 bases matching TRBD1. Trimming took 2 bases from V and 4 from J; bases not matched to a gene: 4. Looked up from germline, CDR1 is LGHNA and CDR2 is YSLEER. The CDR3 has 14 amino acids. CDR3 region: CASSQQTGDYEQYF. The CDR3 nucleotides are TGCGCCAGCAGCCAACAGACAGGGGATTACGAGCAGTACTTC.

Here the CDR3 reads CASSSQSGTGAALYF. The CDR3 DNA follows: TGTGCCAGCAGCTCCCAATCCGGGACAGGGGCGGCCCTTTACTTC. V is TRBV11-2 and J is TRBJ2-5; 10 bases line up with TRBD1. The germline V gene has CDR1 SGHAT and CDR2 FQNNGV. V lost 4 bases, J lost 14 bases, and 16 bases stayed unmatched. The CDR3 extends over 15 amino acids.

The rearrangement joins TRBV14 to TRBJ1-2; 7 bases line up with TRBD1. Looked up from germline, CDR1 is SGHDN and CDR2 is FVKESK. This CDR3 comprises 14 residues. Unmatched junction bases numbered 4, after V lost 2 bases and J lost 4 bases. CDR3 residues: CASSQRGRGYGYTF. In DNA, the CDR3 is TGTGCCAGCAGCCAAAGGGGGCGCGGCTATGGCTACACCTTC.

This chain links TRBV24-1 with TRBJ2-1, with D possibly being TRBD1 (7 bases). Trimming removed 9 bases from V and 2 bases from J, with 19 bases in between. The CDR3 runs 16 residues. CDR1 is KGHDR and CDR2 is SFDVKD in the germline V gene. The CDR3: CATHPRGARTYNEQFF. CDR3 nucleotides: TGTGCCACCCACCCCAGGGGGGCGCGGACCTACAATGAGCAGTTCTTC.

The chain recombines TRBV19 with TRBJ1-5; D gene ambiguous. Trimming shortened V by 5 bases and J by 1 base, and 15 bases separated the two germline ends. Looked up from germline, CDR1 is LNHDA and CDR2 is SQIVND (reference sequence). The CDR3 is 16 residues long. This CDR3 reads CASSLGAGASNQPQHF. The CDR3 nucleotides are TGTGCCAGTAGTCTCGGCGCGGGTGCGAGCAATCAGCCCCAGCATTTT.

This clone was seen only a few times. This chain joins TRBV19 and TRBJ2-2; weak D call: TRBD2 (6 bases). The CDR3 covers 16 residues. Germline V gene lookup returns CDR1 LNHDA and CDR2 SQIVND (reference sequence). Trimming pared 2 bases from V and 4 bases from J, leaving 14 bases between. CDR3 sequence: CASSIFPGVGTGELFF. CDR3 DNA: TGTGCCAGTAGTATATTTCCGGGGGTGGGCACCGGGGAGCTGTTTTTT. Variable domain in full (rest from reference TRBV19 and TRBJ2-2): DGGITQSPKYLFRKEGQNVTLSCEQNLNHDAMYWYRQDPGQGLRLIYYSQIVNDFQKGDIAEGYSVSREKKESFPLTVTSAQKNPTAFYLCASSIFPGVGTGELFFGEGSRLTVL.

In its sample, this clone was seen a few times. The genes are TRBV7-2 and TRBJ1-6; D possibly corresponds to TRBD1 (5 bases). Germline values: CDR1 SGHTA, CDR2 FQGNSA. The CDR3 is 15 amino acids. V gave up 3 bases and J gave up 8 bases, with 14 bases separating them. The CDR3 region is CASSFRGGVDSPLHF. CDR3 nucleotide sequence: TGTGCCAGCAGCTTCCGGGGAGGGGTAGATTCACCCCTCCACTTT.

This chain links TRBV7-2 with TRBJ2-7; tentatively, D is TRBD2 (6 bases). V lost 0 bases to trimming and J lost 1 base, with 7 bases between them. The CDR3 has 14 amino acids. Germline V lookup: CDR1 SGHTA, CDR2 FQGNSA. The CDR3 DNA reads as TGTGCCAGCAGCTTAGCGGGACTGTCCTACGAGCAGTACTTC. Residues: CASSLAGLSYEQYF.

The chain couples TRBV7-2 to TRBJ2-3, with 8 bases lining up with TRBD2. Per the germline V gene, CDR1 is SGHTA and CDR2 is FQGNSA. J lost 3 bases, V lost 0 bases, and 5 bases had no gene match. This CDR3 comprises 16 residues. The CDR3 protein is CASSLAYGGATDTQYF. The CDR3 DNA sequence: TGTGCCAGCAGCTTAGCCTACGGGGGGGCAACAGATACGCAGTATTTT. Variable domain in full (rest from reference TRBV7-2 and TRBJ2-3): GAGVSQSPSNKVTEKGKDVELRCDPISGHTALYWYRQSLGQGLEFLIYFQGNSAPDKSGLPSDRFSAERTGGSVSTLTIQRTQQEDSAVYLCASSLAYGGATDTQYFGPGTRLTVL.

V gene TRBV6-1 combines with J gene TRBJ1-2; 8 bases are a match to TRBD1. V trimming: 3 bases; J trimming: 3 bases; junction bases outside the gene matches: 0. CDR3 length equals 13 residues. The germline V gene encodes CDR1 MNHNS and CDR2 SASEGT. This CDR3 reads CASSEDRDYGYTF. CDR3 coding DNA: TGTGCCAGCAGTGAGGACAGGGACTATGGCTACACCTTC.

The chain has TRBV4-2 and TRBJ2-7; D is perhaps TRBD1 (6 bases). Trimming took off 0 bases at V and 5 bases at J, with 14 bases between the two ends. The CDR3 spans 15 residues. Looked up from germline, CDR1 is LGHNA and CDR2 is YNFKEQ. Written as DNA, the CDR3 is TGTGCCAGCAGCCAAGATTCCAGGGGATTCGACGAGCAGTACTTC. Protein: CASSQDSRGFDEQYF.

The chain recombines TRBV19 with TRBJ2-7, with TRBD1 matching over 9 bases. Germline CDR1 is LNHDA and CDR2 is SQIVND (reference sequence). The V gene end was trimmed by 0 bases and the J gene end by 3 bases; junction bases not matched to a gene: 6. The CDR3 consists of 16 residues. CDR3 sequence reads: CASSIDLPGQGYEQYF. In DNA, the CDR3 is TGTGCCAGTAGTATAGATCTACCGGGACAGGGCTACGAGCAGTACTTC.

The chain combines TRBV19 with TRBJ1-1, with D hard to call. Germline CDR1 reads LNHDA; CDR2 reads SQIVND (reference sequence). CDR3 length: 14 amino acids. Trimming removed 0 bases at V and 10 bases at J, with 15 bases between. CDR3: CASSIDHGPEAAFF. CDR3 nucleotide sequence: TGTGCCAGTAGTATAGATCATGGGCCGGAGGCAGCTTTCTTT. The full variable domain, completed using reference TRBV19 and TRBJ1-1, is DGGITQSPKYLFRKEGQNVTLSCEQNLNHDAMYWYRQDPGQGLRLIYYSQIVNDFQKGDIAEGYSVSREKKESFPLTVTSAQKNPTAFYLCASSIDHGPEAAFFGQGTRLTVV.

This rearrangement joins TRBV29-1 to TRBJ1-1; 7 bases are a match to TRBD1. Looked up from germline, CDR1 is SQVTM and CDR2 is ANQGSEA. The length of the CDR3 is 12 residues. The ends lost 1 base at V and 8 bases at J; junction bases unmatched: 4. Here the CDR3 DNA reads TGCAGCGTTGAAGTGGCACAGGGGGAAGCTTTCTTT. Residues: CSVEVAQGEAFF.